The 20 T cell receptor beta chains reported below all come from one sample, sequenced in a study of T cell responses to AZD1222 COVID-19 vaccine. Method: immunoSEQ multiplex PCR; TCRdb's copy keeps in-frame clones and lacks some. The data contain around 110,000 clones, around 94% of them singletons. Sequenced here: peripheral blood, sampled on day 0 of AZD1222 vaccination. The receptor set was obtained from an adult in good health.

The gene calls are TRBV3-1 (or the pseudogene TRBV3-2) and TRBJ2-1, with D tentatively TRBD2 (5 bases). Germline V CDR1 and CDR2: LGHDT, YNNKEL (reference sequence). This CDR3 spans 12 amino acids. Between the trimmed V and J ends, which lost 3 bases and 10 bases, there was a span of 10 bases. CDR3 DNA sequence: TGTGCCAGCAGCCACGCCCGGGGAGAGCAGTTCTTC. This translates into CASSHARGEQFF.

The rearrangement uses TRBV3-1 (or the pseudogene TRBV3-2) and TRBJ2-1; TRBD2 matches 9 bases. V trimming: 0 bases; J trimming: 7 bases; junction bases outside the gene matches: 10. This CDR3 contains 17 residues. Germline values: CDR1 LGHDT, CDR2 YNNKEL (reference sequence). The CDR3 region is CASSQDGSVAGENEQFF. In nucleotides, the CDR3 is TGTGCCAGCAGCCAAGATGGTTCGGTAGCGGGAGAGAATGAGCAGTTCTTC.

The J gene is TRBJ1-2, the V gene TRBV15; unclear D gene. The CDR3 is made up of 14 amino acids. Germline V CDR1 and CDR2: LNHNV, YYDKDF (reference sequence). Deletions cut 0 bases from V and 7 bases from J, with 12 bases between. Here the CDR3 reads CATSRDLLSGGYTF. CDR3 sequence (DNA): TGTGCCACCAGCAGAGATCTATTGTCGGGTGGCTACACCTTC. The full variable domain, with the rest looked up from reference TRBV15 and TRBJ1-2, is DAMVIQNPRYQVTQFGKPVTLSCSQTLNHNVMYWYQQKSSQAPKLLFHYYDKDFNNEADTPDNFQSRRPNTSFCFLDIRSPGLGDTAMYLCATSRDLLSGGYTFGSGTRLTVV.

The chain is built from TRBV30 and TRBJ1-1; 8 nucleotides align to TRBD1. Looked up from germline, CDR1 is GTSNPN and CDR2 is SVGIG (reference sequence). CDR3 length: 14 residues. The V and J ends lost 3 bases and 1 base, in that order; junction bases with no gene match: 4. As DNA, the CDR3 is TGTGCCTGGAGCCGGACAGGGCCGAACACTGAAGCTTTCTTT. Its translation: CAWSRTGPNTEAFF. The full variable domain, with the rest looked up from reference TRBV30 and TRBJ1-1, is SQTIHQWPATLVQPVGSPLSLECTVEGTSNPNLYWYRQAAGRGLQLLFYSVGIGQISSEVPQNLSASRPQDRQFILSSKKLLLSDSGFYLCAWSRTGPNTEAFFGQGTRLTVV.

The count of this clone is one. In nucleotides, the CDR3 is TGTGCCAGCAGCGTACGAGCGGGGGCTGGCCTGCGGGACATTCAGTACTTC. As protein: CASSVRAGAGLRDIQYF. V is TRBV9 and J is TRBJ2-4; the match to TRBD2 covers 8 bases. Germline V gene data show CDR1 as SGDLS and CDR2 as YYNGEE. V shed 1 base and J 8 bases; nucleotides not matched to a gene: 14. The CDR3 contains 17 residues.

The chain joins TRBV10-2 to TRBJ1-5; TRBD1 might be the D (5 bases). V was trimmed by 7 bases and J by 2 bases, leaving 12 bases between them. This CDR3 comprises 14 residues. CDR1 and CDR2 (germline): WSHSY, SAAADI. CDR3: CASTGATGNQPQHF. For the CDR3, the DNA is TGCGCCAGCACCGGGGCGACGGGCAATCAGCCCCAGCATTTT.

The chain has TRBV19 and TRBJ1-2, with no clear D. The germline V and J ends were trimmed by 3 bases and 8 bases, with 7 bases remaining between them. The germline V gene has CDR1 LNHDA and CDR2 SQIVND (reference sequence). The CDR3 contains 11 residues. Here the CDR3 reads CASSIWAGYTF. CDR3 bases: TGTGCCAGTAGTATTTGGGCGGGCTACACCTTC.

CDR3 coding DNA: TGTGCCACCAGTGATTGGGACAGGGCTTACAATGAGCAGTTCTTC. This encodes CATSDWDRAYNEQFF. The genes are TRBV24-1 and TRBJ2-1; 9 bases line up with TRBD1. Germline V gene sequence: CDR1 KGHDR, CDR2 SFDVKD. CDR3 length: 15 residues. V lost 2 bases, J lost 4 bases, and 2 bases stayed unmatched.

This chain links TRBV6-5 with TRBJ1-4; 7 nucleotides agree with TRBD1. V shed 8 bases and J 5 bases; nucleotides not matched to a gene: 5. CDR1 and CDR2 from the germline V gene are MNHEY and SVGAGI. The CDR3 sequence is 13 residues long. The CDR3 here is CASDRDRNEKLFF. The CDR3 DNA reads as TGTGCCAGCGATCGGGACAGAAATGAAAAACTGTTTTTT.

CDR3 bases: TGTGCCAGCAGCGAACAGGGGTTGAACACTGAAGCTTTCTTT. It encodes CASSEQGLNTEAFF. The chain couples TRBV11-2 to TRBJ1-1; TRBD1 agrees at 7 bases. After removal of 5 bases from V and 0 bases from J, the junction contained 3 bases not matched to a gene. Germline loops: CDR1 SGHAT, CDR2 FQNNGV. The CDR3 covers 14 residues.

This clone has more than one count but fewer than ten. This chain joins TRBV27 and TRBJ1-5; TRBD1 matches 8 bases. Per germline, CDR1 MNHEY and CDR2 SMNVEV (reference sequence). With 5 bases clipped from V and 0 bases from J, the junction kept 6 bases outside the gene matches. The CDR3 has 16 amino acids. This CDR3 is CASSPQGAGSNQPQHF. DNA of the CDR3: TGTGCCAGCAGTCCCCAGGGGGCTGGTAGCAATCAGCCCCAGCATTTT.

This chain joins TRBV9 and TRBJ1-4; no clear D gene. The CDR3 sequence is 13 residues long. V was pared by 3 bases and J by 2 bases, with 5 bases between. From germline, CDR1 is SGDLS and CDR2 YYNGEE. CDR3 sequence: CASSGGTNEKLFF. The CDR3 nucleotides are TGTGCCAGCAGCGGTGGGACTAATGAAAAACTGTTTTTT.

The J gene is TRBJ2-3, the V gene TRBV9; the match to TRBD2 covers 7 bases. The CDR3 is 15 residues long. Germline V CDR1 and CDR2: SGDLS, YYNGEE. Losses at the gene ends were 2 bases for V and 6 bases for J; bases not matched to a gene: 9. CDR3 nucleotide sequence: TGTGCCAGCAGCGTTGGGGGGGTCACCCGGGATACGCAGTATTTT. This translates into CASSVGGVTRDTQYF.

The V call is TRBV19, the J call TRBJ1-1; D not certain. CDR3 length: 13 amino acids. Trimming removed 5 bases at V and 3 bases at J, with 10 bases between. CDR1 is LNHDA and CDR2 is SQIVND in the germline V gene (reference sequence). CDR3: CASSLNGDTEAFF. The CDR3 coding sequence is TGTGCCAGTAGTCTCAACGGGGACACTGAAGCTTTCTTT.

The rearrangement joins TRBV5-5 to TRBJ1-1; D gene uncertain. V shed 0 bases and J shed 2 bases, with 5 bases lying between them. Germline V CDR1 and CDR2: SGHKS, YYEKEE (reference sequence). There are 13 residues in the CDR3. CDR3 sequence: CASSLEDNTEAFF. CDR3 nucleotide sequence: TGTGCCAGCAGCTTGGAAGATAACACTGAAGCTTTCTTT. The full variable domain, its missing parts supplied by reference TRBV5-5 and TRBJ1-1, is DAGVTQSPTHLIKTRGQQVTLRCSPISGHKSVSWYQQVLGQGPQFIFQYYEKEERGRGNFPDRFSARQFPNYSSELNVNALLLGDSALYLCASSLEDNTEAFFGQGTRLTVV.

The chain has TRBV7-9 and TRBJ1-1; TRBD1 might be the D (5 bases). Germline-derived CDR1 and CDR2 are SEHNR and FQNEAQ (reference sequence). Trimming shortened V by 7 bases and J by 2 bases, and 20 bases separated the two germline ends. The CDR3 contains 16 residues. The CDR3 reads CASIQPNARGNTEAFF. As DNA, the CDR3 is TGTGCCAGCATTCAACCTAACGCGAGGGGAAACACTGAAGCTTTCTTT.

J is TRBJ2-2 and V is TRBV6-5; tentatively, D is TRBD2 (6 bases). The germline V gene has CDR1 MNHEY and CDR2 SVGAGI. The CDR3 spans 16 residues. Trimming removed 4 bases from V and 2 bases from J, with 14 bases in between. CDR3 bases: TGTGCCAGCAGTTTTGATAGCGGAGCTAACACCGGGGAGCTGTTTTTT. Its protein product is CASSFDSGANTGELFF.

This sequence joins TRBV27 and TRBJ1-6; D is unclear. This CDR3 spans 15 amino acids. The germline V gene encodes CDR1 MNHEY and CDR2 SMNVEV (reference sequence). Trimming took 2 bases from V and 10 from J, leaving 15 bases between them. CDR3 protein: CASSLKGRAASPLHF. In DNA, the CDR3 is TGTGCCAGCAGTTTAAAAGGACGGGCAGCCTCACCCCTCCACTTT.

This chain uses TRBV19 with TRBJ2-3; TRBD2 aligns across 12 bases. V lost 5 bases to trimming and J lost 1 base; unmatched junction nucleotides: 4. The CDR3 has 16 amino acids. Germline values: CDR1 LNHDA, CDR2 SQIVND (reference sequence). The chain's CDR3 is CASSASGRAGTDTQYF. The DNA for the CDR3 is TGTGCCAGTAGTGCTAGCGGGAGGGCTGGCACAGATACGCAGTATTTT.

V and J are TRBV12-5 and TRBJ1-1, with D unresolved. V was pared by 1 base and J by 3 bases, with 9 bases between. This CDR3 has 14 amino acids. CDR1 and CDR2 (germline): LGHNT, FRNRAP. CDR3 in amino acids: CASGLGHGDTEAFF. DNA for the CDR3: TGTGCTAGTGGTTTGGGACACGGAGACACTGAAGCTTTCTTT.